This T cell receptor beta chain was sequenced during a study of shared clonotypes between healthy human individuals. In the study overall: Plates per donor: three CD4 naive, three CD4 memory, two CD8 naive, one CD8 memory.

This clone was counted many times. Only in-frame clones appear in the TCRdb table, and some are missing; sequencing was by immunoSEQ multiplex PCR. The sample includes hundreds of thousands of clones, around 72% of them seen just once. There are 12 residues in the CDR3. Trimming left V 5 bases short and J 5 bases short, with 10 bases between. Germline CDR1 and CDR2: LNHDA and SQIVND (reference sequence). The receptor comes from a woman aged 30 to 39 in good health. Source material: memory CD4+ T cells sorted from blood. The sample's subset: CD45RA-negative fraction. The V and J genes are TRBV19 and TRBJ2-7, with no clear D. The CDR3 region is CASSQAPHEQYF. CDR3 sequence (DNA): TGTGCCAGTAGTCAGGCCCCCCACGAGCAGTACTTC.